These T cell receptor beta chains were read from a single sample in a study of T cell repertoires in aging, cancer and after chemotherapy. TCRdb itself ran the multiplex PCR reads through MiXCR, one entry per CDR3 protein. The sample shows roughly 10,000 distinct CDR3 sequences, roughly a quarter of them seen only once. The sample taken for sequencing was blood. The receptors come from a human donor in good health. CDR3s include the opening cysteine and the closing phenylalanine or tryptophan. The D gene is left open where the match is weak. Size is stated for part of the rows, as once, few or many counts, or as a class when the clone is expanded.

v_call	d_call	clone_size	j_call	cdr3_aa	cdr3_nt
TRBV20-1	NA	medium-sized	TRBJ2-1	CSARPDGAVPQFF	TGCAGTGCTAGACCCGACGGAGCAGTCCCCCAGTTCTTC
TRBV19	NA	medium-sized	TRBJ2-3	CATVGLGNTDTQYF	TGTGCCACCGTCGGGCTAGGTAACACAGATACGCAGTATTTT
TRBV5-6	NA	few	TRBJ2-7	CASSFRGAAYEQYF	TGTGCCAGCAGCTTTCGTGGGGCGGCCTACGAGCAGTACTTC
TRBV6-1	TRBD1	few	TRBJ1-6	CASTKTGDSPLHF	TGTGCCAGCACTAAGACAGGGGATTCACCCCTCCACTTT
TRBV6-1	TRBD2	medium-sized	TRBJ2-1	CASKSLAGSSEQFF	TGTGCCAGCAAGTCCCTAGCGGGGTCGAGTGAGCAGTTCTTC
TRBV29-1	NA	NA	TRBJ2-3	CSVEGGFTDTQYF	TGCAGCGTTGAGGGCGGATTCACAGATACGCAGTATTTT
TRBV12-3/TRBV12-4	NA	few	TRBJ2-2	CASSPGGTGELFF	TGTGCCAGCAGTCCCGGTGGCACCGGGGAGCTGTTTTTT
TRBV20-1	NA	few	TRBJ1-1	CSASGPRLYTEAFF	TGCAGTGCTAGTGGCCCCCGATTATACACTGAAGCTTTCTTT
TRBV29-1	NA	medium-sized	TRBJ2-3	CSVVPSGDTQYF	TGCAGCGTTGTTCCTTCCGGAGATACGCAGTATTTT
TRBV12-3/TRBV12-4	NA	medium-sized	TRBJ2-1	CASSFGGTQFF	TGTGCCAGCAGTTTTGGCGGGACGCAGTTCTTC
TRBV19	NA	NA	TRBJ2-2	CASGAARGTGELFF	TGTGCCAGTGGGGCGGCCAGGGGCACCGGGGAGCTGTTTTTT
TRBV7-9	TRBD1	NA	TRBJ1-6	CASSLFGQGGNSPLHF	TGTGCCAGCAGCTTATTCGGACAGGGAGGTAATTCACCCCTCCACTTT
TRBV27	NA	NA	TRBJ2-7	CASSPTGPGSYEQYF	TGTGCCAGCAGCCCTACAGGGCCAGGCTCCTACGAGCAGTACTTC
TRBV18	NA	few	TRBJ1-4	CASSPGGGTNEKLFF	TGTGCCAGCTCACCCGGGGGAGGAACTAATGAAAAACTGTTTTTT
TRBV7-6	TRBD1	few	TRBJ2-7	CASSSRTGTGEQYF	TGTGCCAGCAGCAGCAGAACCGGGACAGGGGAGCAGTACTTC
TRBV5-1	TRBD1	NA	TRBJ1-1	CASSLTGQGGTEAFF	TGCGCCAGCAGCTTGACCGGACAGGGGGGCACTGAAGCTTTCTTT
TRBV11-1	NA	few	TRBJ2-5	CASSPRGSPAETQYF	TGTGCCAGCAGCCCGAGGGGCAGTCCGGCAGAGACCCAGTACTTC
TRBV7-9	NA	medium-sized	TRBJ2-1	CASSRDVNNEQFF	TGTGCCAGCAGCAGGGATGTCAACAATGAGCAGTTCTTC
TRBV5-1	NA	NA	TRBJ2-3	CASSLAAKDTQYF	TGCGCCAGCAGCTTGGCGGCTAAAGATACGCAGTATTTT
TRBV12-3/TRBV12-4	NA	NA	TRBJ1-4	CASSPFWEEDEKLFF	TGTGCCAGCAGCCCTTTTTGGGAAGAGGATGAAAAACTGTTTTTT
TRBV6-5	NA	medium-sized	TRBJ2-2	CASSQGPVRHGELFF	TGTGCCAGCAGCCAAGGGCCAGTTCGCCACGGGGAGCTGTTTTTT
TRBV5-1	TRBD2	few	TRBJ2-1	CASSSIAGVDNEQFF	TGCGCCAGCAGCTCCATAGCGGGGGTGGACAATGAGCAGTTCTTC
TRBV30	TRBD1	medium-sized	TRBJ1-4	CACDRGGNEKLFF	TGTGCCTGCGACAGGGGCGGTAATGAAAAACTGTTTTTT
TRBV5-1	NA	NA	TRBJ2-7	CASSIRDGAYEQYF	TGCGCCAGCAGCATAAGGGACGGCGCCTACGAGCAGTACTTC
TRBV11-1	NA	medium-sized	TRBJ2-1	CASSLELYNEQFF	TGTGCCAGCAGCTTAGAGCTTTACAATGAGCAGTTCTTC
TRBV2	TRBD1	NA	TRBJ1-2	CASRDRGIYNGYTF	TGTGCCAGCAGAGACAGGGGGATATATAATGGCTACACCTTC
TRBV9	NA	few	TRBJ2-1	CASSVGAGTGNEQFF	TGTGCCAGCAGCGTAGGGGCAGGGACTGGAAATGAGCAGTTCTTC
TRBV9	NA	few	TRBJ2-1	CASSVGDRAEQFF	TGTGCCAGCAGCGTAGGCGATCGCGCTGAGCAGTTCTTC
TRBV7-2	NA	NA	TRBJ2-5	CASTGKRAPPETQYF	TGTGCCTCCACGGGGAAGCGGGCCCCACCGGAGACCCAGTACTTC
TRBV5-4	NA	NA	TRBJ2-1	CASSVISGNRGNNEQFF	TGTGCCAGCAGCGTCATTTCCGGGAACAGAGGAAACAATGAGCAGTTCTTC
TRBV4-2	TRBD1	NA	TRBJ1-5	CASSQDRGQIQPQHF	TGTGCCAGCAGCCAGGACAGGGGGCAAATTCAGCCCCAGCATTTT
TRBV18	NA	NA	TRBJ2-1	CASSPPSGWDEQFF	TGTGCCAGCTCACCACCTAGCGGTTGGGATGAGCAGTTCTTC
TRBV20-1	NA	NA	TRBJ2-3	CSAPGRKADTQYF	TGCAGTGCACCGGGACGGAAGGCAGATACGCAGTATTTT
TRBV7-2	NA	NA	TRBJ2-7	CASSLGDGSYEQYF	TGTGCCAGCAGCTTAGGAGACGGTTCCTACGAGCAGTACTTC
TRBV5-1	NA	NA	TRBJ2-3	CASSPYTDTQYF	TGCGCCAGCAGCCCTTACACAGATACGCAGTATTTT
TRBV5-4	TRBD1	few	TRBJ2-7	CASSTRGMGEQYF	TGTGCCAGCAGCACCAGGGGGATGGGCGAGCAGTACTTC
TRBV4-1	TRBD1	NA	TRBJ2-4	CASSQDQRHRGVKTAKNIQYF	TGTGCCAGCAGCCAAGATCAACGTCACAGGGGCGTAAAAACAGCCAAAAACATTCAGTACTTC
TRBV20-1	NA	medium-sized	TRBJ1-2	CSARRQGYGYTF	TGCAGTGCTAGGCGGCAGGGTTACGGCTACACCTTC
TRBV6-5	TRBD1	medium-sized	TRBJ2-3	CASKQGATDTQYF	TGTGCCAGCAAGCAGGGGGCGACAGATACGCAGTATTTT
TRBV6-5	NA	few	TRBJ2-7	CASSYRGGREQYF	TGTGCCAGCAGTTACAGGGGAGGTAGGGAGCAGTACTTC
TRBV27	NA	medium-sized	TRBJ1-2	CASSPRGHFYGYTF	TGTGCCAGCAGTCCCCGGGGACATTTCTATGGCTACACCTTC
TRBV5-4	NA	NA	TRBJ1-2	CASSLPRGYLNYGYTF	TGTGCCAGCAGCTTACCCAGGGGTTACCTTAACTATGGCTACACCTTC
TRBV4-3	NA	NA	TRBJ1-2	CASSQDHNNYGYTF	TGCGCCAGCAGCCAAGATCACAATAACTATGGCTACACCTTC
TRBV20-1	NA	few	TRBJ1-5	CSAAVLSNQPQHF	TGCAGTGCAGCGGTCCTTAGCAATCAGCCCCAGCATTTT
TRBV4-3	NA	few	TRBJ2-3	CASSQLAAGSDTQYF	TGCGCCAGCAGCCAACTAGCCGCAGGGTCAGATACGCAGTATTTT
TRBV20-1	TRBD1	few	TRBJ2-3	CSARRDRGPTDTQYF	TGCAGTGCTAGACGTGACAGGGGCCCCACAGATACGCAGTATTTT
TRBV12-3/TRBV12-4	NA	few	TRBJ1-5	CASSFRERQPQHF	TGTGCCAGCAGTTTCAGAGAGAGGCAGCCCCAGCATTTT
TRBV20-1	TRBD2	medium-sized	TRBJ2-1	CSAMLAGGDNEQFF	TGCAGTGCTATGCTAGCGGGGGGCGACAATGAGCAGTTCTTC
TRBV9	NA	NA	TRBJ2-3	CASSVDGSTDTQYF	TGTGCCAGCAGCGTAGACGGGAGCACAGATACGCAGTATTTT
TRBV6-5	NA	NA	TRBJ2-3	CASSKETRGPSTDTQYF	TGTGCCAGCAGTAAAGAGACTAGGGGCCCCAGCACAGATACGCAGTATTTT
TRBV5-5	TRBD1	NA	TRBJ2-6	CASSPATGTAGANVLTF	TGTGCCAGCAGCCCTGCGACAGGGACCGCTGGGGCCAACGTCCTGACTTTC
TRBV28	TRBD1	NA	TRBJ2-4	CASSFGQGKRPLAKNIQYF	TGTGCCAGCAGTTTCGGACAGGGGAAGAGGCCCCTAGCCAAAAACATTCAGTACTTC
TRBV19	TRBD2	NA	TRBJ2-7	CASSPGLAGDSYEQYF	TGTGCCAGTAGTCCCGGGCTAGCGGGGGATTCCTACGAGCAGTACTTC